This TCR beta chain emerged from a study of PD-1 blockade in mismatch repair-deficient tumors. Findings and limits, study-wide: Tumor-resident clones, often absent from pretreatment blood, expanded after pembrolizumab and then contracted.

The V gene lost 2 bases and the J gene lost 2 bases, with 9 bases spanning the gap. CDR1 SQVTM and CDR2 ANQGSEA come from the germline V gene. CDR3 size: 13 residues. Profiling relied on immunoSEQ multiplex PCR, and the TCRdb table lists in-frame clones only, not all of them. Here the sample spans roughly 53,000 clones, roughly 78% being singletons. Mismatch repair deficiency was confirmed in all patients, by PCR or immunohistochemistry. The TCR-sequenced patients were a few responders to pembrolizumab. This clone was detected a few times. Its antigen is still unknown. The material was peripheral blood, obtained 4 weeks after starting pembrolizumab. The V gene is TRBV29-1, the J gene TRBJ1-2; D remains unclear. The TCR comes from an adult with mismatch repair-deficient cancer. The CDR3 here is CSVERDPNYGYTF. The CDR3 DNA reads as TGCAGCGTTGAAAGGGATCCGAACTATGGCTACACCTTC.